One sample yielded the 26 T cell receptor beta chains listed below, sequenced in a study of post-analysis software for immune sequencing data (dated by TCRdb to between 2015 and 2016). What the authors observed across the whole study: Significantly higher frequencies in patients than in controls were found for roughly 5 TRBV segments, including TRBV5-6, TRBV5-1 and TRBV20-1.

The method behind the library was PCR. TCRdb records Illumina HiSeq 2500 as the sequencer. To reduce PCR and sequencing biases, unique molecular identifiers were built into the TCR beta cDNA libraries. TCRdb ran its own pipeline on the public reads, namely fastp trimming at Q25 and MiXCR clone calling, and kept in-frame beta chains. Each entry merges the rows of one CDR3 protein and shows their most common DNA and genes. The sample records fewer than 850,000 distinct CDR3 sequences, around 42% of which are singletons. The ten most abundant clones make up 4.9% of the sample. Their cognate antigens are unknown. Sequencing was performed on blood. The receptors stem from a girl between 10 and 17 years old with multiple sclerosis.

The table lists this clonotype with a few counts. Here the CDR3 DNA reads TGTGCCAGCTCACCGCCCGACAGGTACAATGAGCAGTTCTTC. It specifies CASSPPDRYNEQFF. This rearrangement joins TRBV18 to TRBJ2-1; D is possibly TRBD1 (6 bases). The CDR3 spans 14 residues. Germline-derived CDR1 and CDR2 are KGHSH and LQKENI. V was cut by 3 bases and J by 4 bases, with 10 bases left in between.

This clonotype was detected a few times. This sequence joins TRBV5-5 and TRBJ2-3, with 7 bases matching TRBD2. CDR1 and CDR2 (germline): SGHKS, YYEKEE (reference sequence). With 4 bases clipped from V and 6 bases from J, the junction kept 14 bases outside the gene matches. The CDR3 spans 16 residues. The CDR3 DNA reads TGTGCCAGCAGCCCGAGAGCGGGGACCTACACCGATACGCAGTATTTT. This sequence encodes CASSPRAGTYTDTQYF. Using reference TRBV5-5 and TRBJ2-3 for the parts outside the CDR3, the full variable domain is DAGVTQSPTHLIKTRGQQVTLRCSPISGHKSVSWYQQVLGQGPQFIFQYYEKEERGRGNFPDRFSARQFPNYSSELNVNALLLGDSALYLCASSPRAGTYTDTQYFGPGTRLTVL.

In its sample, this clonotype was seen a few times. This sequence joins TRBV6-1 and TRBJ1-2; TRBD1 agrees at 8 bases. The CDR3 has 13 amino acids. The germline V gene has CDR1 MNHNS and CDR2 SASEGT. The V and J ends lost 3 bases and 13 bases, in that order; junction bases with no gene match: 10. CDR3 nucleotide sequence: TGTGCCAGCAGTGATCGCGACAGGGGATATGGCACCTTC. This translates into CASSDRDRGYGTF.

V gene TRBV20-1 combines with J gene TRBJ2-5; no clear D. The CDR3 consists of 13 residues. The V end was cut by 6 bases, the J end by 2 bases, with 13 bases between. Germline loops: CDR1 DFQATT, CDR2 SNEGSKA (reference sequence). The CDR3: CSAMEGIQETQYF. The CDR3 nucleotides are TGCAGTGCCATGGAAGGGATTCAAGAGACCCAGTACTTC.

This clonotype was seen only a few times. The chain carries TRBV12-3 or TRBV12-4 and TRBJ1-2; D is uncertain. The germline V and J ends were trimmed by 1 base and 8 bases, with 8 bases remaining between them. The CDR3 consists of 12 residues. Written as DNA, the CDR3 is TGTGCCAGCAGTTTAGTCAGTGGCGGCTACACCTTC. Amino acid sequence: CASSLVSGGYTF.

The CDR3 loop is CASSTGNGHEQYF. The CDR3 nucleotides read TGTGCCAGTAGTACGGGGAATGGTCACGAGCAGTACTTC. The chain recombines TRBV19 with TRBJ2-5; weak D call: TRBD2 (5 bases). The DNA matches TRBJ2-7 better at its end, which makes the J call doubtful. The V gene's germline CDR1 is LNHDA and CDR2 SQIVND (reference sequence). CDR3 length equals 13 residues.

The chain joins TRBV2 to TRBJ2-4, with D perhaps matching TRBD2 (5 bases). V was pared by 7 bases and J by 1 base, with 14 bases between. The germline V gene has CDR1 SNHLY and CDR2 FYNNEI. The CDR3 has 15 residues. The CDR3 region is CASMAGVGAKNIQYF. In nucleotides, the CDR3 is TGTGCCAGCATGGCCGGGGTGGGGGCCAAAAACATTCAGTACTTC. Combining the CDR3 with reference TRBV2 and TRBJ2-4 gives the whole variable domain EPEVTQTPSHQVTQMGQEVILRCVPISNHLYFYWYRQILGQKVEFLVSFYNNEISEKSEIFDDQFSVERPDGSNFTLKIRSTKLEDSAMYFCASMAGVGAKNIQYFGAGTRLSVL.

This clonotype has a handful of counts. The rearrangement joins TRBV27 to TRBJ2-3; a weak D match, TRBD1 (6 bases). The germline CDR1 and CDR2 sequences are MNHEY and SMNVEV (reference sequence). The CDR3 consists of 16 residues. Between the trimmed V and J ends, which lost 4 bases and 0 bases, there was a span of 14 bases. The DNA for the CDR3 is TGTGCCAGCAGTTACACCGGGACAACTAGCACAGATACGCAGTATTTT. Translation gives CASSYTGTTSTDTQYF.

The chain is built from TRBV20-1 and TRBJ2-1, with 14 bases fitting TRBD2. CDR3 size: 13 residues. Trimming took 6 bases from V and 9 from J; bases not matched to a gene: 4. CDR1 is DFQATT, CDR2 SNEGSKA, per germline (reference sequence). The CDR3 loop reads CSAGTSGSSEQFF. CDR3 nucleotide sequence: TGCAGTGCGGGGACTAGCGGGAGCAGTGAGCAGTTCTTC.

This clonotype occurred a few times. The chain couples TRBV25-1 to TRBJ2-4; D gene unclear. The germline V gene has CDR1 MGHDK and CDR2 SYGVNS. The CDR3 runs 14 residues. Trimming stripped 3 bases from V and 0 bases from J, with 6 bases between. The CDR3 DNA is TGTGCCAGCAGTGACGTGTTAGCCAAAAACATTCAGTACTTC. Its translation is CASSDVLAKNIQYF.

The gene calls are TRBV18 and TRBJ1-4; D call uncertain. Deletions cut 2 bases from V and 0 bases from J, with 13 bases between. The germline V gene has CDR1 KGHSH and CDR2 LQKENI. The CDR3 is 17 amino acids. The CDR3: CASSPWASSPTNEKLFF. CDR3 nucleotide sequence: TGTGCCAGCTCACCATGGGCCTCCAGTCCAACTAATGAAAAACTGTTTTTT.

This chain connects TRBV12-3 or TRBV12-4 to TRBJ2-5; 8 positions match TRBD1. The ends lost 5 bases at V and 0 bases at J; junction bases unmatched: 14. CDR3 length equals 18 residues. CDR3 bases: TGTGCCAGCAGTGACTACCGACAGGGGACATCGTACCAAGAGACCCAGTACTTC. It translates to CASSDYRQGTSYQETQYF.

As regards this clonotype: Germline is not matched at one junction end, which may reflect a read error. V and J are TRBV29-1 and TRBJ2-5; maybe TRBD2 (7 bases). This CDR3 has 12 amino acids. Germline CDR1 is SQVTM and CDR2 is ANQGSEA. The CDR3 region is CSGEGGEETQYF. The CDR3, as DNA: TGCAGCGGTGAAGGGGGGGAAGAGACCCAGTACTTC.

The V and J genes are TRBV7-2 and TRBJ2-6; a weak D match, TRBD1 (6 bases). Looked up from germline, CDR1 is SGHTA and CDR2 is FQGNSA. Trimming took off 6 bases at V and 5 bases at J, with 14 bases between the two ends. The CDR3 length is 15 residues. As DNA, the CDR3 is TGTGCCAGCAGTCCGGCAGGGGCGAGGGCCAACGTCCTGACTTTC. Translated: CASSPAGARANVLTF.

The CDR3 region has the DNA TGTGCCAGCAGCTCCCCGTTCAGGGGGCACAACGAGCAGTACTTC. Translated: CASSSPFRGHNEQYF. The V call is TRBV7-2, the J call TRBJ2-7, with TRBD1 matching over 8 bases. In germline, CDR1 is SGHTA, CDR2 FQGNSA. This CDR3 region has 15 residues. V dropped 4 bases and J dropped 5; count of bases not matched to a gene: 10. Full variable domain (missing parts from reference TRBV7-2 and TRBJ2-7): GAGVSQSPSNKVTEKGKDVELRCDPISGHTALYWYRQSLGQGLEFLIYFQGNSAPDKSGLPSDRFSAERTGGSVSTLTIQRTQQEDSAVYLCASSSPFRGHNEQYFGPGTRLTVT.

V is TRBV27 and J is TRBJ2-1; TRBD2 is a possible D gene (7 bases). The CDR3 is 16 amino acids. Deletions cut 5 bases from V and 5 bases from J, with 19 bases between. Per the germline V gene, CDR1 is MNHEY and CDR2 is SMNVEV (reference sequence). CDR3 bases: TGTGCCAGCAGTATGCTTTGGGGAGGGGGACACAATGAGCAGTTCTTC. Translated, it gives CASSMLWGGGHNEQFF.

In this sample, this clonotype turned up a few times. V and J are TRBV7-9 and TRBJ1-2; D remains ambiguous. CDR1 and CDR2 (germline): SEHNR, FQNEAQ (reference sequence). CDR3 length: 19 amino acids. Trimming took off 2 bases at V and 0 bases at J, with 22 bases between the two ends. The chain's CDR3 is CASSLYQSMGWGANYGYTF. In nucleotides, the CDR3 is TGTGCCAGCAGCTTATACCAGTCGATGGGGTGGGGAGCTAACTATGGCTACACCTTC. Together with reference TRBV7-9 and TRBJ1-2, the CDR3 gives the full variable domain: DTGVSQNPRHKITKRGQNVTFRCDPISEHNRLYWYRQTLGQGPEFLTYFQNEAQLEKSRLLSDRFSAERPKGSFSTLEIQRTEQGDSAMYLCASSLYQSMGWGANYGYTFGSGTRLTVV.

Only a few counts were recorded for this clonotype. CDR3 sequence (DNA): TGTGCCAGCAGCCAAGTCAGCGGGGGGTCCTACAATGAGCAGTACTTC. Its protein is CASSQVSGGSYNEQYF. V gene TRBV3-1 combines with J gene TRBJ2-7; 9 nucleotides agree with TRBD2. The trim removed 1 base at V and 7 bases at J, leaving 11 bases unmatched. CDR1 is LGHDT and CDR2 is YNNKEL in the germline V gene (reference sequence). The CDR3 runs to 16 residues.

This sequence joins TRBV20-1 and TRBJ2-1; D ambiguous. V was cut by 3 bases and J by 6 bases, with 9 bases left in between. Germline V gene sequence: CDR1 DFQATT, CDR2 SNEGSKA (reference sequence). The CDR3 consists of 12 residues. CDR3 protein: CSASRDPNEQFF. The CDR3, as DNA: TGCAGTGCTAGTAGGGATCCCAATGAGCAGTTCTTC.

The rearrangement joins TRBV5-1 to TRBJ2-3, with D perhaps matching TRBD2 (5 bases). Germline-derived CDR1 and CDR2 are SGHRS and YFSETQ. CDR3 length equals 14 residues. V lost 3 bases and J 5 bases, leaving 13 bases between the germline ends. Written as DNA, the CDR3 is TGCGCCAGCAGCTCCAGCGGTTGGAGAGATACGCAGTATTTT. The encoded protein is CASSSSGWRDTQYF.

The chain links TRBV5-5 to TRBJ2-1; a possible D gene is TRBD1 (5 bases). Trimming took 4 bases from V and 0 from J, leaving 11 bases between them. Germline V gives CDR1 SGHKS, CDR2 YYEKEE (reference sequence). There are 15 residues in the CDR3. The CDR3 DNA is TGTGCCAGCAGCCTCGACAGAAACTCCTACAATGAGCAGTTCTTC. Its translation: CASSLDRNSYNEQFF.

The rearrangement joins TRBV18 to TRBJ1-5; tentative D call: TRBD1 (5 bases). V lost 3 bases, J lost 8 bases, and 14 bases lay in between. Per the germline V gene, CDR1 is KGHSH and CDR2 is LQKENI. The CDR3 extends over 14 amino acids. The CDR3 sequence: CASSPAQVLEPQHF. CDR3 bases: TGTGCCAGCTCACCGGCACAGGTTCTAGAGCCCCAGCATTTT.

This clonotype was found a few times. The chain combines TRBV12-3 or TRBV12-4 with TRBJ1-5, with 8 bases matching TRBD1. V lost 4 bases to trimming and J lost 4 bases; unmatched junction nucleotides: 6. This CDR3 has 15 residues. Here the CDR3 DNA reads TGTGCCAGCAGTTCCGGACAGGGTGGAAATCAGCCCCAGCATTTT. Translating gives CASSSGQGGNQPQHF.

The CDR3 DNA reads as TGTGCCAGCAGTGAAGCAGTTCGCGGCACAGATACGCAGTATTTT. This codes for CASSEAVRGTDTQYF. The chain combines TRBV6-1 with TRBJ2-3; no clear D gene. V lost 0 bases and J lost 1, with 8 bases in between. Per germline, CDR1 MNHNS and CDR2 SASEGT. The CDR3 runs to 15 residues.

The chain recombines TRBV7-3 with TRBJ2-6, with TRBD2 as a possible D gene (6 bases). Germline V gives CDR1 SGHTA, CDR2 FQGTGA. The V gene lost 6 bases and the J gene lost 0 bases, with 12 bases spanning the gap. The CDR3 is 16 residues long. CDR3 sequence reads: CASSRIGSSGANVLTF. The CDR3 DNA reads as TGTGCCAGCAGTCGAATCGGGAGCTCTGGGGCCAACGTCCTGACTTTC.

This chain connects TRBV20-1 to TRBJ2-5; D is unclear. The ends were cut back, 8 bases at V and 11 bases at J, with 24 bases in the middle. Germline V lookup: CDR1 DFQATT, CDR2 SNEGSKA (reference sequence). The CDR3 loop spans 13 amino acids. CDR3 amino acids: CSTLPILLNEQYF. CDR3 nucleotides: TGCAGTACACTTCCTATCTTACTCAATGAGCAGTACTTC.